This T cell receptor beta chain was captured in a study of beta chain features in type 1 diabetes (dated by TCRdb to 2017 to 2018). Concerning the study at large: Patients and healthy donors did not differ in mean age, gender distribution, total cell number or subset yield. In the study, TCRB repertoires of sorted circulating CD4+ T cell subsets from recently diagnosed type 1 diabetes patients were compared with those of matched healthy donors. Across all samples, some 110,000,000 sorted cells were examined, and cell number per subset correlated strongly with RNA yield. Regulatory and stem cell-like memory subsets were obtained from only 8 patients and roughly 8 healthy donors, while naive and central memory subsets were obtained from all 28 donors.

From each donor, a single peripheral blood sample of 100 to 150 mL on average was drawn into heparinised tubes. Naive, central memory, regulatory and stem cell-like memory CD4+ T cells were sorted on a BD FACSAria II using a panel including CD45RO, CCR7, CD25, CD127, CD95 and CD27. Purity was above 95% for every sorted population. PBMCs were isolated immediately by Lymphoprep density gradient centrifugation and stained directly without culture. So that batch effects would be minimized, each experiment stained and sorted samples in pairs, pairing one healthy donor with one patient. The High Capacity cDNA Reverse Transcription Kit was used to reverse transcribe all of the isolated RNA, meaning that expressed TCRB transcripts were what got sequenced. Naive, central memory and regulatory T cell samples underwent deep immunoSEQ sequencing, averaging approximately 3.5 million total reads per sample. After sorted cells were lysed in RLT buffer, RNA was extracted with DNase-treated RNeasy Micro or Mini kits, with the choice depending on cell number. To prevent cross-contamination, each cell subset was processed individually, whereas patient and healthy donor samples were processed jointly. Using the immunoSEQ multiplex PCR, TCRB sequences were amplified from cDNA into 87-bp fragments spanning the CDR3 region. The amplicons were sequenced using the Illumina HiSeq platform. Per the source publication's procedure: PCR bias was computationally corrected using synthetic template baselines, reads within Hamming distance 2 were collapsed, and singletons that could not be merged were discarded. By aligning reads against IMGT, V, D and J genes, CDR3 length, and insertions or deletions at six rearrangement sites were assigned. Within each subset, clonotype counts were normalized to sorted cell number, and only after that were true diversity and Gini coefficients computed with the tcR R package. Repertoire sharing was quantified using the overlap coefficient calculated on TCRB nucleotide sequences. As a proxy for the pre-selection repertoire, out-of-frame TCRB sequences from naive cells were analyzed. TCRdb's version of the immuneACCESS table is confined to in-frame rearrangements and falls short of the full clone set. An unresolved V gene accounts for under half of the shortfall where checked; the remainder is of unknown origin. V, J and clone size were drawn from that table, and D and trimming were deduced from the DNA. This sample lists under 350,000 clones; around an eighth were detected once. About 0.015% of the sample lies in the top ten.

In its sample, this clone was seen a few times. Which antigen it targets is not known. No base-level quality is on record; no much larger clone is a single base apart. Relative to germline, V is 0 bases shorter and J is 3 bases shorter, with 12 bases between their ends. Including cysteine and phenylalanine, the CDR3 has 15 amino acids. The CDR3 DNA has 45 bases and is translated from base 1. CDR1 MNHEY and CDR2 SVGAGI are derived from the germline V gene. On the study overall, not on this receptor specifically: Shorter templates might have been favored by PCR, but patient and control samples were amplified and corrected together, so both groups would have been affected equally by any skew. Because cDNA rather than genomic DNA was sequenced, highly expressing activated cells could have been over-represented, although no difference in activation and CD3 levels was found between groups. The naive, central memory and regulatory TCRB repertoires appeared to resemble one another more closely among patients than among healthy donors. HLA sub-analyses involved small numbers of individuals, so any influence of HLA type on TCRB rearrangement remained unresolved. Patients with type 1 diabetes made fewer insertions and deleted more nucleotides at VDJ recombination sites, implying thymic rearrangement abnormalities. Type 1 diabetes patients showed a moderate but significant shortening of TCRB CDR3 length in all four CD4+ subsets.

The sequence joins TRBV6-5 to TRBJ2-7; a confident D gene designation cannot be given. The sample comprised naive CD4+ T cells from blood. The cell subset or site label of this sample denotes: true naive CD4+ T cells. This sequence was found in a young man with type 1 diabetes. The CDR3 protein is CASSYSSILDYEQYF. The bases read TGTGCCAGCAGTTACTCCAGTATCCTAGACTACGAGCAGTACTTC.